This is a list of T cell receptor beta chains from one sample in a study of cytomegalovirus exposure and HLA in healthy donors. Measured with immunoSEQ multiplex PCR; TCRdb has only the in-frame clones, and not every one. This sample yields 95,000 to 150,000 clones, of which approximately 80% are seen a single time; roughly 12% belongs to the top ten. The sequencing sample was made of PBMCs. These receptors were obtained from a woman between 40 and 50 years old in good health and CMV-seropositive. The CDR3 runs from the conserved cysteine through the conserved F or W. A D gene is named only where the DNA matches it firmly. Rows give clone size only sometimes, using once, few, many, or a class for an expanded clone.

abundance	v_gene	d_gene	j_gene	CDR3nt	CDR3aa
NA	TRBV27	NA	TRBJ2-7	TGTGCCAGCAGTCGATCAGGACAGATTAGTTACGAGCAGTACTTC	CASSRSGQISYEQYF
NA	TRBV19	TRBD1	TRBJ2-2	TGTGCCAGTACTACAGGGGGCGCCGGCACCGGGGAGCTGTTTTTT	CASTTGGAGTGELFF
NA	TRBV5-1	TRBD2	TRBJ2-1	TGCGCCAGCAGCTTGGGGGGACTAGCGGGAAGAAATGAGCAGTTCTTC	CASSLGGLAGRNEQFF
NA	TRBV4-2	TRBD2	TRBJ2-3	TGTGCCAGCAGCCAAGATCTAGCGGGCGACACAGATACGCAGTATTTT	CASSQDLAGDTDTQYF
NA	TRBV4-2	TRBD2	TRBJ2-2	TGTGCCAGCAAACGGGAGGGCGGGAGCGACACCGGGGAGCTGTTTTTT	CASKREGGSDTGELFF
NA	TRBV9	NA	TRBJ1-4	TGTGCCAGCAGCTCCCGGGGGGGGCAGGGTGAAAAACTGTTTTTT	CASSSRGGQGEKLFF
NA	TRBV18	TRBD1	TRBJ1-2	TGTGCCAGCTCACGCGGGACAGGAGGCTACACCTTC	CASSRGTGGYTF
NA	TRBV5-1	NA	TRBJ2-3	TGCGCCAGCAGCTCAGGGGTCGGTGGGCATACGCAGTATTTT	CASSSGVGGHTQYF
NA	TRBV18	NA	TRBJ1-1	TGTGCCAGCTCAGCAGACAGTGAAGCTTTCTTT	CASSADSEAFF
NA	TRBV19	TRBD1	TRBJ2-2	TGTGCCAGTAGTATGGGACAGGTCCCTACCGGGGAGCTGTTTTTT	CASSMGQVPTGELFF
NA	TRBV11-1	TRBD2	TRBJ2-1	TGTGCCAGCAGCTTAAGTCTAGCGGACAATGAGCAGTTCTTC	CASSLSLADNEQFF
NA	TRBV5-4	TRBD2	TRBJ2-1	TGTGCCAGCAGTACCGGGACTAGCGGTTACAATGAGCAGTTCTTC	CASSTGTSGYNEQFF
NA	TRBV18	TRBD1	TRBJ1-3	TGTGCCAGCTCACCGGGACAGGGGGGAAACACCATATATTTT	CASSPGQGGNTIYF
NA	TRBV19	TRBD1	TRBJ1-5	TGTGCCAGTAGTGCAAACCGGGACAGCCTCAATCAGCCCCAGCATTTT	CASSANRDSLNQPQHF
NA	TRBV19	TRBD2	TRBJ2-1	TGTGCCAGTAGTGAGACTAGCGGGGCGAACAATGAGCAGTTCTTC	CASSETSGANNEQFF
NA	TRBV13	NA	TRBJ2-3	TGTGCCAGCAGGTCACAGGGATCAGATACGCAGTATTTT	CASRSQGSDTQYF
NA	TRBV28	TRBD2	TRBJ2-3	TGTGCCAGCAGTTTCCCGGCTAGCGGGACAGATACGCAGTATTTT	CASSFPASGTDTQYF
NA	TRBV30	TRBD2	TRBJ2-7	TGTGCCTGGAGTGTACTGGCGGGAGGGCCGGGAGAGCAGTACTTC	CAWSVLAGGPGEQYF
once	TRBV27	TRBD1	TRBJ1-1	TGTGCCAGCAGTCTGACAGGGGGAATGAACACTGAAGCTTTCTTT	CASSLTGGMNTEAFF
NA	TRBV7-9	TRBD1	TRBJ2-1	TGTGCCAGCAGCTTAGGCCCCGCCGGACAGGGGGATGAGCAGTTCTTC	CASSLGPAGQGDEQFF
few	TRBV7-9	TRBD1	TRBJ1-3	TGTGCCAGCAACCCCGGGACAGGGTCGGCTGGAAACACCATATATTTT	CASNPGTGSAGNTIYF
few	TRBV11-2	NA	TRBJ2-2	TGTGCCAGCAGCCCAGGAGGGGGGGGGCTAAACGGGGAGCTGTTTTTT	CASSPGGGGLNGELFF
NA	TRBV13	TRBD2	TRBJ2-1	TGTGCCAGCAGCTTTAGCGGGGGCAACAATGAGCAGTTCTTC	CASSFSGGNNEQFF
few	TRBV28	NA	TRBJ1-5	TGTGCCAGCAGTTTAGAATGGCCAGGACAGAATCAGCCCCAGCATTTT	CASSLEWPGQNQPQHF
NA	TRBV6-1	NA	TRBJ2-7	TGTGCCAGCAGTGAACCAGGGTACGAGCAGTACTTC	CASSEPGYEQYF
NA	TRBV5-1	TRBD1	TRBJ2-2	TGCGCCAGCAGCCCAACGACCCGACAGGGGCGGACCGGGGAGCTGTTTTTT	CASSPTTRQGRTGELFF
NA	TRBV5-5	NA	TRBJ1-2	TGTGCCAGCAACTTGCCACAGGGTAGCCCCGATGACTATGGCTACACCTTC	CASNLPQGSPDDYGYTF
NA	TRBV5-5	TRBD1	TRBJ1-1	TGTGCCAGCAGTCCGGAGGGGGCGTGGGCTGAAGCTTTCTTT	CASSPEGAWAEAFF
few	TRBV6-1	NA	TRBJ1-2	TGTGCCAGCAGTGAAAATGGCAAGAACTATGGCTACACCTTC	CASSENGKNYGYTF
NA	TRBV28	TRBD1	TRBJ1-2	TGTGCCAGCAGTTTTACCGGGACAGGCAACTATGGCTACACCTTC	CASSFTGTGNYGYTF
few	TRBV5-1	NA	TRBJ2-2	TGCGCCAGCAGCCTTACACAGGAGCCCGGGGAGCTGTTTTTT	CASSLTQEPGELFF
NA	TRBV5-6	NA	TRBJ2-6	TGTGCCAGCAGCCCCAGGGTTTCTGGGGCCAACGTCCTGACTTTC	CASSPRVSGANVLTF
few	TRBV6-1	NA	TRBJ1-6	TGTGCCAGCAGCTCGGCCTATAATTCACCCCTCCACTTT	CASSSAYNSPLHF
NA	TRBV19	TRBD1	TRBJ2-7	TGTGCCAGTAGTTCGGGACAGGGGGCATATTTATACGAGCAGTACTTC	CASSSGQGAYLYEQYF
NA	TRBV6-1	NA	TRBJ1-2	TGTGCCAGCAGTGAACTACCCCAGGGGACGGATGGCTACACCTTC	CASSELPQGTDGYTF
NA	TRBV19	NA	TRBJ1-5	TGTGCCAGTAGTCCTTCGGGGGGGCCCAATCAGCCCCAGCATTTT	CASSPSGGPNQPQHF
NA	TRBV4-1	TRBD1	TRBJ2-7	TGCGCCAGCAGCCACTCCGGGACAGTTCTCTACGAGCAGTACTTC	CASSHSGTVLYEQYF
NA	TRBV19	TRBD1	TRBJ2-5	TGTGCCAGTAGTACGGACAGGGTGCAAGAGACCCAGTACTTC	CASSTDRVQETQYF
NA	TRBV5-8	TRBD1	TRBJ1-5	TGTGCCAGCAGCAAAGGGACAGATAGCAATCAGCCCCAGCATTTT	CASSKGTDSNQPQHF
NA	TRBV25-1	NA	TRBJ2-7	TGTGCCAGCAGTGGACAACGCGAGCAGTACTTC	CASSGQREQYF